The 14 T cell receptor beta chains listed next were all sequenced from one sample in a study of blood T cell repertoires in COVID-19. Clones were sequenced by immunoSEQ multiplex PCR, and TCRdb holds only the in-frame ones, with some missing. The sample records 200,000 to 250,000 clones, approximately 84% being singletons. Sample: peripheral blood. The receptors stem from a woman of 80 years or more with acute or convalescent COVID-19.

The chain has TRBV6-2 or TRBV6-3 and TRBJ1-1; 8 bases are shared with TRBD1. CDR1 is MNHEY and CDR2 is SVGEGT in the germline V gene. The CDR3 sequence is 18 residues long. Trimming cost V 4 bases and J 1 base; bases outside gene matches: 14. The DNA of the CDR3 is TGTGCCAGCAGTTTCCCCCGTAAAGGACAGGGTACGAACACTGAAGCTTTCTTT. As protein: CASSFPRKGQGTNTEAFF.

V is TRBV7-6 and J is TRBJ1-2; D is possibly TRBD1 (6 bases). V lost 6 bases and J 4 bases, leaving 18 bases between the germline ends. The CDR3 sequence is 15 residues long. The germline gives CDR1 SGHVS, CDR2 FNYEAQ. The CDR3 is CASSFGITGTYGYTF. CDR3 DNA: TGTGCCAGCAGTTTCGGTATAACAGGGACCTATGGCTACACCTTC.

This clone was recorded a few times. The rearrangement uses TRBV3-1 (or the pseudogene TRBV3-2) and TRBJ1-1; D unresolved. Germline V lookup: CDR1 LGHDT, CDR2 YNNKEL (reference sequence). V dropped 3 bases and J dropped 4 bases, with 9 bases sitting between them. The CDR3 runs 13 residues. CDR3 nucleotide sequence: TGTGCCAGCAGCCAGTTTAGTGGCACTGAAGCTTTCTTT. It translates to CASSQFSGTEAFF.

This clone was seen once. This chain links TRBV7-2 with TRBJ2-5; 9 bases line up with TRBD1. Per germline, CDR1 SGHTA and CDR2 FQGNSA. V shed 8 bases, J shed 5 bases, and the junction held 12 bases outside the gene matches. The CDR3 is 15 amino acids. CDR3 residues: CASGRKQGARETQYF. In DNA, the CDR3 is TGTGCCAGCGGAAGGAAACAGGGGGCTCGGGAGACCCAGTACTTC.

The chain links TRBV6-2 or TRBV6-3 to TRBJ1-5; TRBD1 agrees at 8 bases. CDR1 and CDR2 (germline): MNHEY, SVGEGT. This CDR3 region has 14 residues. The V and J ends lost 5 bases and 6 bases, in that order; junction bases with no gene match: 6. CDR3 bases: TGTGCCAGCAGTGGAGGACAGGGCGGTCAGCCCCAGCATTTT. This gives the protein CASSGGQGGQPQHF.

The rearrangement links TRBV27 to TRBJ2-6; perhaps TRBD1 as D (6 bases). V was trimmed by 3 bases and J by 0 bases, leaving 9 bases between them. CDR3 length: 16 residues. Germline CDR1 and CDR2: MNHEY and SMNVEV (reference sequence). CDR3 nucleotides: TGTGCCAGCAGTTTCGACAGGCCCTCTGGGGCCAACGTCCTGACTTTC. It translates to CASSFDRPSGANVLTF. The variable domain in full, with the rest retrieved from reference TRBV27 and TRBJ2-6, is EAQVTQNPRYLITVTGKKLTVTCSQNMNHEYMSWYRQDPGLGLRQIYYSMNVEVTDKGDVPEGYKVSRKEKRNFPLILESPSPNQTSLYFCASSFDRPSGANVLTFGAGSRLTVL.

The chain carries TRBV7-2 and TRBJ1-4; possible D gene TRBD1, 5 bases. The CDR3 is 13 amino acids. Germline V gives CDR1 SGHTA, CDR2 FQGNSA. V was clipped by 3 bases and J by 8 bases, with 10 bases between them. The CDR3 sequence is CASSLGTEEKLFF. The CDR3 nucleotides are TGTGCCAGCAGCTTGGGGACTGAAGAAAAACTGTTTTTT.

The chain carries TRBV28 and TRBJ2-1, with 8 bases fitting TRBD2. The CDR3 is made up of 17 amino acids. Germline V CDR1 and CDR2: MDHEN, SYDVKM. J gave up 5 bases and V 1 base, and 10 bases lay outside the gene matches. CDR3 bases: TGTGCCAGCAGTTTATCGGCGGGGTCTAGCGGGCACAATGAGCAGTTCTTC. It encodes CASSLSAGSSGHNEQFF.

J is TRBJ1-1 and V is TRBV5-1; the D gene is possibly TRBD1 (5 bases). The CDR3 length is 12 residues. V shed 4 bases and J shed 11 bases, with 15 bases lying between them. CDR1 and CDR2 from the germline V gene are SGHRS and YFSETQ. CDR3 in DNA: TGCGCCAGCAGCCTCGGGACTCCCCCCGCTTTCTTT. Translating it yields CASSLGTPPAFF.

The chain combines TRBV9 with TRBJ2-7, with 15 bases matching TRBD2. Germline assignment: CDR1 SGDLS and CDR2 YYNGEE. The V gene end was trimmed by 0 bases and the J gene end by 2 bases; junction bases not matched to a gene: 3. The length of the CDR3 is 17 residues. CDR3 sequence reads: CASSVEGLAGGPYEQYF. CDR3 in DNA: TGTGCCAGCAGCGTAGAGGGACTAGCGGGAGGCCCCTACGAGCAGTACTTC.

The chain has TRBV5-1 and TRBJ1-4; D is perhaps TRBD1 (5 bases). Per the germline V gene, CDR1 is SGHRS and CDR2 is YFSETQ. V lost 1 base and J 8 bases, leaving 12 bases between the germline ends. The CDR3 is made up of 14 amino acids. The CDR3 region is CASSLRQGGEKLFF. The DNA for the CDR3 is TGCGCCAGCAGCTTGAGGCAGGGTGGAGAAAAACTGTTTTTT.

The chain has TRBV18 and TRBJ2-2; TRBD1 is a possible D gene (6 bases). This CDR3 is built from 13 residues. The V end was cut by 3 bases, the J end by 6 bases, with 8 bases between. In germline, CDR1 is KGHSH, CDR2 LQKENI. The CDR3 nucleotides are TGTGCCAGCTCACCCGGGACATCCGGGGAGCTGTTTTTT. Translation gives CASSPGTSGELFF.

This clone has at least ten counts. V is TRBV5-1 and J is TRBJ2-2, with 7 bases identical to TRBD2. V gave up 3 bases and J gave up 5 bases; unmatched junction bases: 10. Germline CDR1 and CDR2: SGHRS and YFSETQ. The CDR3 totals 16 residues. The CDR3 is CASSSGLVGGTGELFF. The CDR3 region has the DNA TGCGCCAGCAGCTCCGGACTAGTCGGGGGGACCGGGGAGCTGTTTTTT.

CDR3 amino acids: CSVVLAGLYEQYF. Written as DNA, the CDR3 is TGCAGCGTTGTTCTAGCGGGCCTTTACGAGCAGTACTTC. The chain combines TRBV29-1 with TRBJ2-7, with TRBD2 matching over 8 bases. V was pared by 4 bases and J by 4 bases, with 6 bases of the junction left unmatched. Germline V lookup: CDR1 SQVTM, CDR2 ANQGSEA. The CDR3 is made up of 13 amino acids.